This T cell receptor beta chain was profiled in a study of blood T cell repertoires in COVID-19. V was trimmed by 0 bases and J by 0 bases, leaving 8 bases between them. Germline-derived CDR1 and CDR2 are SGHRS and YFSETQ. The CDR3 runs to 15 residues. Original processing methods: Amplification of reference gene primers was used by the study to estimate nucleated cell counts. Using immunoSEQ multiplex PCR, the repertoire was profiled, and TCRdb retains in-frame clones only, with some absent. V, J and clone size are taken as reported in that table, and D and trimming were inferred from the DNA itself. The sample has around 93,000 clones; about 86% are singletons.

The sample consisted of peripheral blood. The chain has TRBV5-1 and TRBJ2-3, with D perhaps TRBD2 (5 bases). The TCR sequence derives from a human donor in a cohort sampled during active COVID-19. The CDR3 DNA is TGCGCCAGCAGCTTGGATGGCGGGAGCACAGATACGCAGTATTTT. Its protein product is CASSLDGGSTDTQYF.